The entry below describes one TCR beta chain. Its cognate antigen is unknown. TCRdb analysed the RT-PCR reads with MiXCR anew, one entry per CDR3 protein. This table holds some 11,000 distinct CDR3 sequences, 65% to 80% found once. This record comes from a study of yellow fever vaccine responses in identical twins. Whole-study results and caveats: A vaccine T cell response that seemed partly convergent and partly personalized was reported in twins.

Germline values: CDR1 SGHNT, CDR2 YENEEA. V lost 1 base and J 1 base, leaving 17 bases between the germline ends. The CDR3 sequence is 18 residues long. The receptor's source is a woman aged 18-29 years who received the yellow fever vaccine. V usage is TRBV11-3 and J usage is TRBJ2-4, with D unresolved. Sequenced material: T cells from blood (PBMCs), unsorted or a sorted subset (not recorded which), taken before or after yellow fever vaccination (not recorded which). The CDR3 DNA reads as TGTGCCAGCAGCTTAGTAATGGGCCCCCCATCGGCCAAAAACATTCAGTACTTC. Translated: CASSLVMGPPSAKNIQYF.